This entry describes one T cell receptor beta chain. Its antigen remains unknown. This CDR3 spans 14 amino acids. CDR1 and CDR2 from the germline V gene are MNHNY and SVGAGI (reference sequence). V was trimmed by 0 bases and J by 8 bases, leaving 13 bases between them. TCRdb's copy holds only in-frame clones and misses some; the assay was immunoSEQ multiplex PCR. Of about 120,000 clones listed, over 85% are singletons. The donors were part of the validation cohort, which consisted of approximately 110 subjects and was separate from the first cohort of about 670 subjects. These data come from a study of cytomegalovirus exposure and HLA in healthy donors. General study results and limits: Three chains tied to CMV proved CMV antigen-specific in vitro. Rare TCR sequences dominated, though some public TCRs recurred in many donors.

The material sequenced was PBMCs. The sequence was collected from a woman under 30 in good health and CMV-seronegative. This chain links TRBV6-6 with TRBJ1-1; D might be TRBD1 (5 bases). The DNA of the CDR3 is TGTGCCAGCAGTTACTCGTGGGGCCCTGTGGAAGCTTTCTTT. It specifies CASSYSWGPVEAFF.